This is a list of T cell receptor beta chains from one sample in a study of cytomegalovirus exposure and HLA in healthy donors. Clones were read by immunoSEQ multiplex PCR, and TCRdb kept only the in-frame ones, dropping some. Altogether 130,000 or so clones are present, over 70% being singletons, with the ten largest covering about 1.5%. Sequenced sample: PBMCs. All receptors derive from a woman aged 18-35 years in good health and CMV-seronegative. Each CDR3 is given with its conserved first and last residue. Each record gives: clone size, D gene, V gene, J gene, CDR3 protein, CDR3 DNA. A D gene is named only where the DNA matches it firmly. Clone size is given for some rows only: seen once, a few or many times, or a class if the clone is expanded.

size: .
D: .
V: TRBV6-5
J: TRBJ2-1
CDR3: CASHKDSEQFF
DNA: TGTGCCAGCCACAAAGACAGTGAGCAGTTCTTC

size: .
D: TRBD2
V: TRBV25-1
J: TRBJ2-2
CDR3: CASSERGEGGELFF
DNA: TGTGCCAGCAGTGAACGGGGGGAGGGCGGGGAGCTGTTTTTT

size: .
D: TRBD1
V: TRBV7-9
J: TRBJ2-2
CDR3: CASSSTDRGHSGELFF
DNA: TGTGCCAGCAGCTCGACGGACAGGGGACATTCCGGGGAGCTGTTTTTT

size: few
D: TRBD1
V: TRBV5-1
J: TRBJ2-2
CDR3: CASSLNRGRGTGELFF
DNA: TGCGCCAGCAGCTTGAACAGGGGGCGCGGCACCGGGGAGCTGTTTTTT

size: .
D: .
V: TRBV6-1
J: TRBJ1-5
CDR3: CASSRGGEAQPQHF
DNA: TGTGCCAGCAGTCGAGGGGGGGAAGCTCAGCCCCAGCATTTT

size: few
D: .
V: TRBV4-1
J: TRBJ2-7
CDR3: CASSPQTGPAYEQYF
DNA: TGCGCCAGCAGTCCTCAGACAGGTCCAGCCTACGAGCAGTACTTC

size: once
D: .
V: TRBV5-1
J: TRBJ2-7
CDR3: CASSWGTGSEQYF
DNA: TGCGCCAGCAGCTGGGGTACAGGGTCCGAGCAGTACTTC

size: .
D: .
V: TRBV5-1
J: TRBJ2-3
CDR3: CASSLRDRSTDTQYF
DNA: TGCGCCAGCAGCCTGCGGGACCGTAGCACAGATACGCAGTATTTT

size: .
D: TRBD2
V: TRBV30
J: TRBJ2-6
CDR3: CAWATKLAGHSGANVLTF
DNA: TGTGCCTGGGCCACGAAACTAGCGGGTCACTCTGGGGCCAACGTCCTGACTTTC

size: .
D: .
V: TRBV5-6
J: TRBJ2-2
CDR3: CASSLTAHTRSGELFF
DNA: TGTGCCAGCAGCTTGACGGCTCACACCCGGAGCGGGGAGCTGTTTTTT

size: .
D: .
V: TRBV2
J: TRBJ1-5
CDR3: CASSGQGYQPQHF
DNA: TGTGCCAGCAGTGGGCAGGGTTACCAGCCCCAGCATTTT

size: few
D: .
V: TRBV4-1
J: TRBJ1-1
CDR3: CASSQVAPQNTEAFF
DNA: TGCGCCAGCAGCCAAGTGGCACCTCAGAACACTGAAGCTTTCTTT

size: .
D: .
V: TRBV6-5
J: TRBJ2-5
CDR3: CATSLGSQETQYF
DNA: TGTGCCACCTCACTAGGCAGCCAAGAGACCCAGTACTTC

size: .
D: .
V: TRBV13
J: TRBJ2-4
CDR3: CASSLRENIQYF
DNA: TGTGCCAGCAGCTTAAGGGAGAACATTCAGTACTTC

size: .
D: TRBD2
V: TRBV15
J: TRBJ2-2
CDR3: CATRKAGVNTGELFF
DNA: TGTGCCACCAGGAAAGCGGGAGTCAACACCGGGGAGCTGTTTTTT

size: once
D: .
V: TRBV7-6
J: TRBJ2-5
CDR3: CASSLNQAEETQYF
DNA: TGTGCCAGCAGCTTAAATCAAGCGGAAGAGACCCAGTACTTC

size: .
D: .
V: TRBV12-5
J: TRBJ2-5
CDR3: CASGTEPGSETQYF
DNA: TGTGCTAGTGGTACCGAGCCAGGCTCGGAGACCCAGTACTTC

size: .
D: TRBD1
V: TRBV10-1
J: TRBJ2-5
CDR3: CASGSRQGVETQYF
DNA: TGCGCCAGCGGGTCGAGACAGGGTGTCGAGACCCAGTACTTC

size: .
D: TRBD1
V: TRBV30
J: TRBJ1-5
CDR3: CAWSAGTGLGQPQHF
DNA: TGTGCCTGGAGTGCCGGGACAGGGTTGGGTCAGCCCCAGCATTTT

size: .
D: TRBD2
V: TRBV7-7
J: TRBJ2-2
CDR3: CASSTPGGVNTGELFF
DNA: TGTGCCAGCAGCACACCCGGGGGGGTCAACACCGGGGAGCTGTTTTTT

size: .
D: .
V: TRBV2
J: TRBJ2-7
CDR3: CASTEAGQDEQYF
DNA: TGTGCCAGCACTGAGGCAGGGCAGGACGAGCAGTACTTC

size: few
D: .
V: TRBV7-2
J: TRBJ2-7
CDR3: CASSLLETGEQYF
DNA: TGTGCCAGCAGCTTACTAGAAACTGGCGAGCAGTACTTC

size: .
D: TRBD2
V: TRBV7-2
J: TRBJ2-5
CDR3: CASSLGTSGSGETQYF
DNA: TGTGCCAGCAGCTTAGGCACTAGCGGGAGCGGGGAGACCCAGTACTTC

size: .
D: .
V: TRBV4-1
J: TRBJ1-1
CDR3: CASSQERWGGGAEAFF
DNA: TGCGCCAGCAGCCAAGAACGGTGGGGGGGTGGGGCTGAAGCTTTCTTT

size: .
D: .
V: TRBV7-6
J: TRBJ1-1
CDR3: CASSVGIGGGGTEAFF
DNA: TGTGCCAGCAGCGTAGGAATAGGGGGAGGGGGCACTGAAGCTTTCTTT

size: .
D: .
V: TRBV30
J: TRBJ2-5
CDR3: CAWSGTFQETQYF
DNA: TGTGCCTGGAGCGGGACTTTCCAAGAGACCCAGTACTTC

size: .
D: TRBD1
V: TRBV5-5
J: TRBJ2-5
CDR3: CASSLEDRAAETQYF
DNA: TGTGCCAGCAGCTTGGAGGACAGGGCTGCAGAGACCCAGTACTTC

size: .
D: TRBD2
V: TRBV19
J: TRBJ2-3
CDR3: CASSPGTSGSRDTQYF
DNA: TGTGCCAGTAGTCCTGGGACTAGCGGGAGTAGAGATACGCAGTATTTT

size: .
D: .
V: TRBV5-1
J: TRBJ2-6
CDR3: CASSLWGSSGANVLTF
DNA: TGCGCCAGCAGCTTGTGGGGCAGCTCTGGGGCCAACGTCCTGACTTTC

size: .
D: TRBD1
V: TRBV2
J: TRBJ2-7
CDR3: CASTYGTGPYEQYF
DNA: TGTGCCAGCACATATGGGACAGGCCCCTACGAGCAGTACTTC

size: .
D: .
V: TRBV6-5
J: TRBJ1-2
CDR3: CASSYSGQRIYGYTF
DNA: TGTGCCAGCAGTTACTCAGGACAGCGAATTTATGGCTACACCTTC

size: .
D: .
V: TRBV7-8
J: TRBJ2-7
CDR3: CASSRLPRQLGTHEQYF
DNA: TGTGCCAGCAGCCGCTTACCCCGACAGCTAGGAACCCACGAGCAGTACTTC

size: .
D: TRBD1
V: TRBV10-2
J: TRBJ2-2
CDR3: CASSESKPGTGNTGELFF
DNA: TGCGCCAGCAGTGAGTCGAAGCCCGGGACAGGGAATACCGGGGAGCTGTTTTTT

size: .
D: .
V: TRBV12-2
J: TRBJ1-1
CDR3: CASRLKGGRRGSTEAFF
DNA: TGTGCAAGTCGCTTAAAGGGAGGAAGGCGGGGTAGTACTGAAGCTTTCTTT

size: .
D: .
V: TRBV5-6
J: TRBJ1-1
CDR3: CASSVQGMGTEAFF
DNA: TGTGCCAGCAGCGTGCAGGGGATGGGCACTGAAGCTTTCTTT

size: .
D: TRBD1
V: TRBV19
J: TRBJ2-1
CDR3: CASTSGTGGNEQFF
DNA: TGTGCCAGTACCTCCGGGACAGGGGGCAATGAGCAGTTCTTC

size: .
D: TRBD1
V: TRBV6-1
J: TRBJ1-1
CDR3: CATDDRGENTEAFF
DNA: TGTGCCACCGATGACAGGGGAGAGAACACTGAAGCTTTCTTT